Included here is one TCR beta chain sequence, with context. There is no known antigen for this receptor. One base away there is no much larger clone; base qualities are not given. This record comes from a study of shared clonotypes between healthy human individuals (dated by TCRdb to the early 2020s). In terms of the full investigation: The cohort comprised two women and a few men aged 18 to 49 years. For each donor, CD4 naive and CD4 memory were each given three plates, CD8 naive was given two plates, and CD8 memory was given one plate. Per donor, leukapheresis produced somewhere between about 0.9 and 9.5 billion PBMCs. Different laboratories and diverse techniques were used to prepare libraries and sequence TCR repertoires, to increase sequencing depth and limit assay-specific biases. Blood TCR repertoires of about five healthy adults were deeply sequenced to estimate repertoire size and the extent of clonotype sharing between individuals.

Its CDR3 holds 17 amino acids, cysteine through phenylalanine. Only the CDR3 part of the read is kept: 51 bases, read in frame from the first base. What the study reported, not specific to this receptor: Naive subsets generally had larger estimated clonotype richness than memory subsets. Pairwise subsampling indicated that sequencing depth was expected to affect the degree of clonotype sharing among donors. Sampling was restricted to blood, and TCR repertoires in tissues likely differ from the TCR repertoires found in blood. When a few donors were compared, the shared fraction of clonotypes was around 5% for naive CD4, 3.5% to 4% for naive CD8, 2.3% for memory CD4, and 0.35% to 0.4% for memory CD8. Because the study included a small number of donors, the genetic and exposure-history diversity represented was limited. Clonotypes shared by all four sorted-subset donors showed higher generation probabilities than non-shared clonotypes. Incomplete sequencing was indicated by rarefaction of sorted-subset datasets, despite the large sequencing depth.

The donors were healthy, HIV-negative adults with no recently reported acute infections or vaccinations. Only Caucasian adults living in Nashville, Tennessee, USA were represented among the donors. CD4+ T cells were enriched through magnetic negative selection, after which naive cells were positively selected on CD45RA and the remaining negative fraction served as the memory subset. Blood was collected by leukapheresis, and PBMCs were isolated by Ficoll-Histopaque density gradient centrifugation and then cryopreserved in liquid nitrogen vapor phase. Analytical flow cytometry was used to check the purity and quantity of every magnetically sorted T cell population. Genomic DNA was isolated from every sorted fraction and measured by UV absorbance on a Nanodrop 2000c. TCR CDR3 regions were amplified from genomic DNA by multiplex PCR using the deep immunoSEQ assay. For each cell subset, the extracted genomic DNA was distributed evenly across all wells of several immunoSEQ 96-well plates, and each plate served as one replicate. For sorted subsets, each replicate PCR was loaded with approximately 190 ng genomic DNA, equivalent to about 33,000 T cell genomes. Purified libraries were measured with a Qubit 3.0 fluorometer, size-checked on a Bioanalyzer 2100, and measured again with the KAPA Library Quantification kit. A separate single-read 150-cycle Illumina NextSeq 550 flow cell was used to sequence each immunoSEQ 96-well plate. In the source study's methods: Because only junctional sequences without quality scores were contained in the immunoSEQ output, filtering matching that applied to full-length reads could not be performed. Sequences were annotated with PyIR, a Python wrapper for IgBLAST v1.9, using IMGT germline references to assign V/J genes and CDR3. Reads were removed for weak V/J assignments (E-value above 1e-6), missing CDR3, stop codons, out-of-frame junctions, or ambiguous translated residues. V3J clonotypes were defined as sequences sharing the same inferred V gene, J gene, and CDR3 amino acid sequence. Percentage overlap between repertoires was computed as shared unique clonotypes divided by the size of the smaller repertoire. RTK rarefaction, the Chao1 estimator, and Recon v2.1 estimates of unobserved clonotypes were used to assess repertoire richness. OLGA was used to compute generation probabilities for all TCRbeta clonotypes that the gDNA method yielded from a handful of donors. Not all clones reach the TCRdb copy of this immuneACCESS table, which keeps in-frame sequences only. Checked studies attribute under half of the gap to unresolved V genes and leave the rest unexplained. D and trimming were read from the DNA, whereas the V and J calls and clone size are those reported in that table. For this sample there are 2 million to 3 million clones; more than 80% appear just once. The ten top clones hold over 0.12% of the sample.

Sequenced sample: naive CD4+ T cells sorted from blood. The cell subset or site label, as the study defines it: CD45RA+ positively selected. The sequence joins TRBV21-1 to TRBJ2-7; no DNA check was done on the table's D call, TRBD2. TRBV21-1 is a pseudogene. The receptor was derived from a man between 18 and 29 years old in good health. CDR3 reads: CASSKEGSGGPSYEQYF. The bases are TGTGCCAGCAGCAAAGAGGGTAGCGGGGGCCCCTCCTACGAGCAGTACTTC.